This entry lists 7 T cell receptor beta chains sequenced from one sample in a study of blood T cell repertoires in COVID-19. Repertoires were generated with immunoSEQ multiplex PCR, while TCRdb's copy carries only in-frame clones and drops some. The data show 180,000 or so clones, around four fifths seen once. Material for sequencing was PBMCs or T cells enriched from blood (not recorded which). The receptors derive from a woman aged 60-75 years who had recovered from COVID-19.

As to this clone: Distinct nucleotide sequences in the sample also encode this CDR3. CDR3 in amino acids: CASSSQGSSGNTIYF. In DNA, the CDR3 is TGCGCCAGCAGCTCACAGGGGAGCTCTGGAAACACCATATATTTT. The chain is built from TRBV5-1 and TRBJ1-3; TRBD1 aligns across 7 bases. The CDR3 is 15 amino acids. The junction had 3 bases not matched to a gene; V was cut back by 3 bases and J by 0 bases. Germline V gene data show CDR1 as SGHRS and CDR2 as YFSETQ.

The genes are TRBV4-1 and TRBJ1-5, with 7 bases lining up with TRBD1. Germline trimming cut 2 bases from V and 2 bases from J; bases unmatched to any gene: 9. From germline, CDR1 is MGHRA and CDR2 YSYEKL. The length of the CDR3 is 17 residues. The CDR3 reads CASSQPQGDSRNQPQHF. Written as DNA, the CDR3 is TGCGCCAGCAGCCAACCTCAGGGGGACAGTCGCAATCAGCCCCAGCATTTT.

A single count supports this clone. The rearrangement uses TRBV5-8 and TRBJ1-4, with D possibly TRBD1 on 6 matching bases. The CDR3 consists of 14 residues. The ends were cut back, 0 bases at V and 5 bases at J, with 8 bases in the middle. Per germline, CDR1 SGHTS and CDR2 YDEGEE. This chain's CDR3 is CASSLGGTNEKLFF. The DNA of the CDR3 is TGTGCCAGCAGCTTGGGGGGGACAAATGAAAAACTGTTTTTT.

The J gene is TRBJ1-1, the V gene TRBV2; a possible D gene is TRBD1 (5 bases). The germline V gene has CDR1 SNHLY and CDR2 FYNNEI. This CDR3 region has 13 residues. V was cut by 8 bases and J by 4 bases, with 14 bases left in between. The CDR3 region is CASGRDFFTEAFF. The CDR3 nucleotides read TGTGCCAGCGGTCGGGACTTCTTCACTGAAGCTTTCTTT.

This chain links TRBV5-1 with TRBJ2-2; 7 bases align to TRBD2. The CDR3 is made up of 19 amino acids. Germline V lookup: CDR1 SGHRS, CDR2 YFSETQ. J gave up 7 bases and V 3 bases, and 21 bases lay outside the gene matches. The CDR3 is CASSYEGYAGPSGGGELFF. The CDR3 DNA reads TGCGCCAGCAGCTATGAGGGATACGCTGGCCCCTCGGGAGGCGGGGAGCTGTTTTTT. The entire variable domain, with the rest obtained from reference TRBV5-1 and TRBJ2-2, is as follows: KAGVTQTPRYLIKTRGQQVTLSCSPISGHRSVSWYQQTPGQGLQFLFEYFSETQRNKGNFPGRFSGRQFSNSRSEMNVSTLELGDSALYLCASSYEGYAGPSGGGELFFGEGSRLTVL.

This chain links TRBV5-5 with TRBJ1-2; 8 bases align to TRBD1. The CDR3 has 16 residues. Losses at the gene ends were 4 bases for V and 5 bases for J; bases not matched to a gene: 13. The germline gives CDR1 SGHKS, CDR2 YYEKEE (reference sequence). The DNA for the CDR3 is TGTGCCAGCAGCGCGGACAGGGTGGACCTTTCATATGGCTACACCTTC. Translating gives CASSADRVDLSYGYTF.

V gene TRBV21-1 combines with J gene TRBJ2-7; TRBD2 was called by the table and not checked on the DNA. TRBV21-1 is a pseudogene locus. CDR3 size: 15 residues. CDR3: CASSKMAESSYEQYF. The DNA of the CDR3 is TGTGCCAGCAGCAAAATGGCGGAAAGCTCCTACGAGCAGTACTTC.